The TCR beta chain described here comes from a study of T cells in Graves' hyperthyroidism and ophthalmopathy. V was trimmed by 5 bases and J by 2 bases, leaving 13 bases between them. The germline CDR1 and CDR2 sequences are PRHDT and FYEKMQ (reference sequence). CDR3 length: 14 residues. Regions amplified from RNA transcripts were the TCR beta CDR3 regions. HTBI primers were the set used in a first-round RT-PCR of the TCR CDR3. Using its own MiXCR run on the multiplex PCR reads, TCRdb lists one record per CDR3 protein. The data contain over 350,000 distinct CDR3 sequences, approximately 14% of them singletons. Regarding this clonotype: With a much larger clone just one base away, this may be a read error.

Uncontrolled infection, other autoimmune disease, pregnancy or lactation barred patients from enrollment. Diagnostic decisions used clinical symptoms, serum thyroxine and TRAb, thyroid ultrasound and orbital computed tomography. This sequence joins TRBV13 and TRBJ2-7; D remains unclear. The TCR sequence derives from a young man with Graves' ophthalmopathy. Input material: blood. CDR3 amino acids: CASSPPWMAYEQYF. CDR3 DNA sequence: TGTGCCAGCAGCCCCCCGTGGATGGCCTACGAGCAGTACTTC.